This is a list of T cell receptor beta chains from one sample in a study of shared clonotypes between healthy human individuals. This table comes from immunoSEQ multiplex PCR, and its TCRdb copy is limited to in-frame clones, with some not included. The sample has under 550,000 clones; less than 96% are singletons. The sample was naive CD4+ T cells sorted from blood. Receptors were obtained from a woman under 40 in good health. CDR3s include the opening cysteine and the closing phenylalanine or tryptophan. D genes are given only for firm matches. Size is omitted from some rows. Given values are once, few, many or a class for expanded clones.

TRBV19	TRBJ1-6	-	-	CATREPNSPLHF	TGTGCCACCCGGGAGCCTAATTCACCCCTCCACTTT
TRBV7-9	TRBJ1-4	-	-	CASSFSRVDEKLFF	TGTGCCAGCAGCTTTTCCAGAGTAGATGAAAAACTGTTTTTT
TRBV4-1	TRBJ2-7	-	TRBD2	CASSSGLAGGGAPYEQYF	TGCGCCAGCAGTTCGGGACTAGCGGGAGGGGGGGCTCCCTACGAGCAGTACTTC
TRBV5-1	TRBJ1-1	-	-	CASSLAGARNTEAFF	TGCGCCAGCAGCTTGGCAGGGGCGCGTAACACTGAAGCTTTCTTT
TRBV5-8	TRBJ2-7	-	TRBD1	CASRRDRATYEQYF	TGTGCCAGCAGGCGAGACAGGGCAACCTACGAGCAGTACTTC
TRBV28	TRBJ1-1	-	TRBD1	CASSPTKIVGTGSAFF	TGTGCCAGCAGCCCAACGAAAATTGTGGGGACAGGATCAGCTTTCTTT
TRBV7-9	TRBJ1-1	-	-	CASSPSHVYAEAFF	TGTGCCAGCAGCCCTTCCCACGTCTATGCTGAAGCTTTCTTT
TRBV11-2	TRBJ2-1	-	TRBD2	CASRSGPTSGSPPHEQFF	TGTGCCAGCAGGTCCGGCCCGACTAGCGGGAGCCCCCCACATGAGCAGTTCTTC
TRBV7-3	TRBJ2-7	-	TRBD2	CASSLDSGGLAFYEQYF	TGTGCCAGCAGCTTAGACAGTGGAGGACTAGCTTTCTACGAGCAGTACTTC
TRBV11-2	TRBJ1-6	-	-	CASSLAKAVSYNSPLHF	TGTGCCAGCAGCTTAGCAAAAGCAGTCTCCTATAATTCACCCCTCCACTTT
TRBV9	TRBJ1-3	once	-	CASSGSTGLSGNTIYF	TGTGCCAGCAGCGGATCTACAGGGCTATCTGGAAACACCATATATTTT
TRBV29-1	TRBJ2-5	-	-	CSVRQTFKGETQYF	TGCAGCGTCCGACAAACCTTTAAGGGGGAGACCCAGTACTTC
TRBV11-2	TRBJ2-2	-	-	CASSPDWASTGELFF	TGTGCCAGCAGCCCTGACTGGGCGAGCACCGGGGAGCTGTTTTTT
TRBV7-2	TRBJ2-6	once	-	CASSLLGTGANVLTF	TGTGCCAGCAGCTTATTAGGGACAGGGGCCAACGTCCTGACTTTC
TRBV4-1	TRBJ2-7	-	TRBD2	CASSPTSGNYEQYF	TGCGCCAGCAGCCCCACTAGCGGCAACTACGAGCAGTACTTC
TRBV4-1	TRBJ2-5	-	TRBD2	CASSHGGASGKETQYF	TGCGCCAGCAGCCACGGGGGGGCTAGCGGGAAAGAGACCCAGTACTTC
TRBV19	TRBJ1-5	once	TRBD1	CASSWGQEFNQPQHF	TGTGCCAGTAGTTGGGGACAGGAGTTTAATCAGCCCCAGCATTTT
TRBV5-1	TRBJ2-3	-	-	CASSFQTSGTDTQYF	TGCGCCAGCAGCTTTCAGACTAGTGGCACAGATACGCAGTATTTT
TRBV11-1	TRBJ1-3	-	-	CASSLEGTGNTIYF	TGTGCCAGCAGCTTAGAGGGAACTGGAAACACCATATATTTT
TRBV6-1	TRBJ2-3	-	TRBD1	CASSRQGIGLDTQYF	TGTGCCAGCTCTAGACAGGGGATCGGCTTAGATACGCAGTATTTT
TRBV25-1	TRBJ2-7	-	-	CASSIVHEQYF	TGTGCCAGCAGTATCGTCCACGAGCAGTACTTC
TRBV10-2	TRBJ2-7	-	TRBD2	CASGYPGLAGYEQYF	TGCGCCAGCGGCTACCCGGGACTAGCGGGTTACGAGCAGTACTTC
TRBV4-1	TRBJ2-4	-	-	CASSQGLRDPVRTKNIQYF	TGCGCCAGCAGCCAAGGCCTCCGGGACCCCGTCCGAACCAAAAACATTCAGTACTTC
TRBV4-1	TRBJ2-7	once	TRBD2	CASSFWTSSYEQYF	TGCGCCAGCAGTTTCTGGACTAGCTCCTACGAGCAGTACTTC
TRBV7-8	TRBJ2-3	once	TRBD2	CASSKTSGRNTDTQYF	TGTGCCAGCAGCAAAACTAGCGGGAGGAACACAGATACGCAGTATTTT
TRBV2	TRBJ1-5	-	-	CASSAYRIASNQPQHF	TGTGCCAGCAGTGCCTACCGGATAGCTAGCAATCAGCCCCAGCATTTT
TRBV7-8	TRBJ2-3	-	-	CASSPSRALPGTDTQYF	TGTGCCAGCAGCCCGAGCCGGGCCTTGCCCGGCACAGATACGCAGTATTTT
TRBV18	TRBJ2-7	-	TRBD1	CASSPNRDSSYEQYF	TGTGCCAGCTCGCCTAACCGGGACAGCTCCTACGAGCAGTACTTC
TRBV4-1	TRBJ1-4	-	-	CASSRDPSGTINEKLFF	TGCGCCAGCAGCAGAGACCCCTCCGGGACCATAAATGAAAAACTGTTTTTT
TRBV5-4	TRBJ2-5	-	TRBD2	CASSLELAKETQYF	TGTGCCAGCAGCTTGGAACTAGCGAAAGAGACCCAGTACTTC
TRBV6-1	TRBJ2-7	-	-	CASSERAHEQYF	TGTGCCAGCAGTGAAAGGGCCCACGAGCAGTACTTC
TRBV9	TRBJ2-1	-	TRBD2	CASSVVTSGGRTYNEQFF	TGTGCCAGCAGCGTAGTAACTAGCGGTGGCCGCACCTACAATGAGCAGTTCTTC
TRBV29-1	TRBJ2-2	-	-	CSVVWGANTGELFF	TGCAGCGTTGTATGGGGGGCGAACACCGGGGAGCTGTTTTTT
TRBV29-1	TRBJ1-2	-	-	CSVSPRLTDYGYTF	TGCAGCGTTTCCCCCCGGTTGACTGATTATGGCTACACCTTC
TRBV13	TRBJ2-1	-	-	CASSPRGLGSYNEQFF	TGTGCCAGCAGCCCTCGGGGCCTGGGGAGTTACAATGAGCAGTTCTTC
TRBV5-5	TRBJ2-5	-	TRBD2	CASSKLSGRAFGETQYF	TGTGCCAGCAGCAAACTTAGCGGGAGGGCCTTCGGGGAGACCCAGTACTTC